This entry features one T cell receptor (beta chain) sequence. What it recognizes is unknown. Sequencing of TCR beta was undertaken in CD8+ and CD4+ T cells derived from blood. Through negative isolation, CD4+ and CD8+ T cells were obtained, while TEMRA cells were enriched using FACS. The authors reverse transcribed about 0.5 to 1 ug RNA with random hexamers. immunoSEQ multiplex PCR amplified TCR beta CDR3 across 54 Vbeta, 13 Jbeta. TCRdb reprocessed the immunoSEQ multiplex PCR reads via MiXCR and lists one record per CDR3 protein. The data show some 150,000 distinct CDR3 sequences, with around 95% seen just once and approximately 0.15% held by the top ten. V gave up 3 bases and J gave up 4 bases, with 3 bases separating them. The CDR3 loop spans 10 amino acids. Per germline, CDR1 SQVTM and CDR2 ANQGSEA. These data are taken from a study of CD8 T cells in Susac syndrome. Study-wide results and caveats: An acknowledgment was made by the study that its TCR sequencing and HLA analysis involved relatively few individuals.

The chain couples TRBV29-1 to TRBJ1-2; no definite D call. The sequence was collected from a human donor with multiple sclerosis. The source material was CD8+ T cells from PBMCs. CDR3: CSVESYGYTF. In DNA form, the CDR3 reads TGCAGCGTTGAGTCCTATGGCTACACCTTC. Combining the CDR3 with reference TRBV29-1 and TRBJ1-2 gives the whole variable domain SAVISQKPSRDICQRGTSLTIQCQVDSQVTMMFWYRQQPGQSLTLIATANQGSEATYESGFVIDKFPISRPNLTFSTLTVSNMSPEDSSIYLCSVESYGYTFGSGTRLTVV.